This TCR beta chain was documented in a study of T cells after yellow fever vaccination. Study in general: It was SMART-Seq v4 Ultra Low Input that prepared the fractions with low cell numbers.

As for this clonotype: Its antigen is not identified.

For TCR, cDNA came from 5'RACE template switching, which added a universal primer site and UMIs. Using its own MiXCR run on the 5' RACE reads, TCRdb lists one record per CDR3 protein. The table lists almost 600,000 distinct CDR3 sequences, 13% of them singletons, with more than 12% in the top ten. CDR1 is SGHRS and CDR2 is YFSETQ in the germline V gene. The CDR3 spans 15 residues. Losses at the gene ends were 2 bases for V and 9 bases for J; bases not matched to a gene: 5. Overall study findings and caveats: On re-exposure, the response was weaker but peaked faster, at day 5 versus 15. Contamination by abundant bulk-population clonotypes could be present in FACS-sorted repertoires.

The chain has TRBV5-1 and TRBJ2-1; 13 bases fit TRBD2. Here the sequenced sample was PBMCs, taken on the day of the yellow fever booster vaccination. The sequence derives from a man aged 25-45 years who received the YFV17D yellow fever vaccine. The CDR3 bases are TGCGCCAGCAGCTTCGGACTAGCGGGAGACGGTGAGCAGTTCTTC. Its translation is CASSFGLAGDGEQFF.